This T cell receptor beta chain is from a study of blood T cell repertoires in COVID-19. The wider study: The samples span acute and convalescent COVID-19 from the United States, Italy and Spain. T cells, B-cell-depleted T cells, or PBMCs provided the cDNA or gDNA that served as material.

Trimming removed 5 bases from V and 4 bases from J; junction bases left unmatched: 2. This CDR3 spans 15 amino acids. Per the germline V gene, CDR1 is SSHAT and CDR2 is FNYEAQ (reference sequence). Sequencing used immunoSEQ multiplex PCR; TCRdb keeps in-frame clones, though not all of them. This table holds around 340,000 clones, around 82% found once. This receptor was taken from a man aged 30 to 45 with active or convalescent COVID-19. The material sequenced was peripheral blood. The chain employs TRBV7-7 and TRBJ2-2, with 12 bases identical to TRBD2. CDR3 amino acids: CASSPTSGGTGELFF. CDR3 DNA: TGTGCCAGCAGCCCGACTAGCGGGGGCACCGGGGAGCTGTTTTTT. Based on the CDR3 plus reference TRBV7-7 and TRBJ2-2, the full variable domain is GAGVSQSPRYKVTKRGQDVTLRCDPISSHATLYWYQQALGQGPEFLTYFNYEAQPDKSGLPSDRFSAERPEGSISTLTIQRTEQRDSAMYRCASSPTSGGTGELFFGEGSRLTVL.